Listed below are T cell receptor beta chains from one sample, sequenced in a study of cytomegalovirus exposure and HLA in healthy donors. Measured with immunoSEQ multiplex PCR; TCRdb has only the in-frame clones, and not every one. Here the sample spans 150,000 to 200,000 clones, 65% to 85% being singletons. The sequencing input was PBMCs. The receptors were sampled from a man between 18 and 29 years old in good health and CMV-seronegative. Both conserved end residues are part of each CDR3. The D gene is left open where the match is weak. Size is omitted from some rows. Given values are once, few, many or a class for expanded clones.

TRBJ2-1	TRBV7-3	.	.	TGTGCCAGCAGCTTTCGTACCAGTCTGTACAATGAGCAGTTCTTC	CASSFRTSLYNEQFF
TRBJ2-5	TRBV11-2	TRBD2	.	TGTGCCAGCAGCCTACCTAGCGGGGGCCCTTATAAGACCCAGTACTTC	CASSLPSGGPYKTQYF
TRBJ2-7	TRBV10-3	.	.	TGTGCCATCAGTACTCCGCAGGGCCCGTTCCTTGAGCAGTACTTC	CAISTPQGPFLEQYF
TRBJ2-7	TRBV27	TRBD2	.	TGTGCCAGCAGTATAGCGGGAGATAACGGCGAGCAGTACTTC	CASSIAGDNGEQYF
TRBJ2-3	TRBV30	TRBD2	.	TGTGCCTGGAGTGTGGGCCTAGCGGGAGACGTTACGCAGTATTTT	CAWSVGLAGDVTQYF
TRBJ2-2	TRBV18	.	.	TGTGCCAGCTCACAAGGAGGGGGCTCAAACACCGGGGAGCTGTTTTTT	CASSQGGGSNTGELFF
TRBJ1-2	TRBV4-1	.	once	TGCGCCAGCAGCCAAGGGCAGGGTATAGATGGCTACACCTTC	CASSQGQGIDGYTF
TRBJ2-2	TRBV11-3	.	once	TGTGCCAGCAGCTTAGAGAGGGGGATGAACACCGGGGAGCTGTTTTTT	CASSLERGMNTGELFF
TRBJ2-7	TRBV29-1	TRBD1	.	TGCAGCGGTCAATTCCCGGGACAGGCCTCCTACGAGCAGTACTTC	CSGQFPGQASYEQYF
TRBJ2-7	TRBV4-3	.	.	TGCGCCAGCAGCCAAGAATTTTCGGGACTCGAGTACGAGCAGTACTTC	CASSQEFSGLEYEQYF
TRBJ1-1	TRBV4-3	.	.	TGCGCCAGCAGCTCCACGGGACAGAACACTGAAGCTTTCTTT	CASSSTGQNTEAFF
TRBJ2-1	TRBV14	TRBD2	.	TGTGCCAGCAGCGGGAGGGTGTACAATGAGCAGTTCTTC	CASSGRVYNEQFF
TRBJ2-7	TRBV11-2	.	.	TGTGCCAGCAGCTTAGAAGGACAGCGCTTCTACGAGCAGTACTTC	CASSLEGQRFYEQYF
TRBJ2-1	TRBV11-2	TRBD1	.	TGTGCCAGCAGCGCCGACAGGGGGCCTACCAATGAGCAGTTCTTC	CASSADRGPTNEQFF
TRBJ2-5	TRBV19	TRBD2	.	TGTGCCAGTAGGAAGGGCGGGGGGCGAGAAGAGACCCAGTACTTC	CASRKGGGREETQYF
TRBJ1-6	TRBV30	.	.	TGTGCCTGGAACGGCGGGCCAGTTAATAATTCACCCCTCCACTTT	CAWNGGPVNNSPLHF
TRBJ2-3	TRBV5-6	.	.	TGTGCCAGCAGCTTGGACCGATCTTCCGGGTCTCGCACAGATACGCAGTATTTT	CASSLDRSSGSRTDTQYF
TRBJ1-2	TRBV7-9	.	few	TGTGCCAGCAGCGCATCCAGGGGTTATGGCTACACCTTC	CASSASRGYGYTF
TRBJ1-1	TRBV7-3	.	.	TGTGCCAGCAGCTTAAGCAGGAACACTGAAGCTTTCTTT	CASSLSRNTEAFF
TRBJ2-7	TRBV5-6	TRBD1	few	TGTGCCAGCAGCTGGGACAGAGGAAAATCCTACGAGCAGTACTTC	CASSWDRGKSYEQYF
TRBJ2-3	TRBV6-1	.	.	TGTGCCAGCAGTGAAATGGCTAGCGGCACAGATACGCAGTATTTT	CASSEMASGTDTQYF
TRBJ2-1	TRBV15	TRBD2	.	TGTGCCACCAGCAGAGATGGGCCTAGCGGGAGTAGTTACAATGAGCAGTTCTTC	CATSRDGPSGSSYNEQFF
TRBJ1-4	TRBV15	.	.	TGTGCCACCAGCAGAGATTTCCTAACAACTAATGAAAAACTGTTTTTT	CATSRDFLTTNEKLFF
TRBJ2-5	TRBV4-2	.	.	TGTGCCAGCAGCCAAGTTCCGGCCACCGGGGAGACCCAGTACTTC	CASSQVPATGETQYF
TRBJ2-3	TRBV9	TRBD2	few	TGTGCCAGCAGCCCACCTAGCGGGAGTAAAGGGGCAGATACGCAGTATTTT	CASSPPSGSKGADTQYF
TRBJ2-7	TRBV25-1	TRBD2	.	TGTGCCAGCAGTGCCCTCGGGCGGGAGGGTAGCTCCTACGAGCAGTACTTC	CASSALGREGSSYEQYF
TRBJ2-7	TRBV7-2	TRBD1	.	TGTGCCAGCAGCTTAATCCGGGACAGCTACGAGCAGTACTTC	CASSLIRDSYEQYF
TRBJ1-4	TRBV30	TRBD1	.	TGTGCCTGGAGTCACCGGGACAGGGGAACGGGTGAAAAACTGTTTTTT	CAWSHRDRGTGEKLFF
TRBJ2-1	TRBV18	.	.	TGTGCCAGCTCTCCAACTATCAGGGGGGAAAATGAGCAGTTCTTC	CASSPTIRGENEQFF
TRBJ2-7	TRBV6-5	.	.	TGTGCCAGCAGTTACGGCCGGGTCACCTACGAGCAGTACTTC	CASSYGRVTYEQYF
TRBJ2-7	TRBV27	TRBD2	.	TGTGCCTCTAGCGGGACAGCGGCGTCCTACGAGCAGTACTTC	CASSGTAASYEQYF
TRBJ2-1	TRBV28	.	few	TGTGCCAGCAGTGCCCGGGCCACGGGCCGCCGGGGGAATGAGCAGTTCTTC	CASSARATGRRGNEQFF
TRBJ1-2	TRBV19	TRBD1	.	TGTGCCAGTAGTTCCATTGTCGGACAGGGTGAGGGGCATGGCTACACCTTC	CASSSIVGQGEGHGYTF
TRBJ2-2	TRBV9	.	once	TGTGCCAGCAGCCCCGGGGGGCTATTAAACGGGGAGCTGTTTTTT	CASSPGGLLNGELFF
TRBJ2-5	TRBV4-3	TRBD1	.	TGCGCCAGCAGCCGAGGACAGGGGGGAGAGACCCAGTACTTC	CASSRGQGGETQYF
TRBJ1-1	TRBV28	.	.	TGTGCCAGCAGTTTGGGGGGTAGAGGCACTGAAGCTTTCTTT	CASSLGGRGTEAFF
TRBJ2-7	TRBV7-8	.	few	TGTGCCAGCAGCCCCCCGCGGATTCCCTACGAGCAGTACTTC	CASSPPRIPYEQYF
TRBJ2-7	TRBV5-6	.	.	TGTGCCAGCAGGCGGCGGGACTTCTCCTACGAGCAGTACTTC	CASRRRDFSYEQYF
TRBJ2-7	TRBV7-8	.	.	TGTGCCAGCAGCATTATAACCCCGCCGGTCTCCTACGAGCAGTACTTC	CASSIITPPVSYEQYF
TRBJ2-1	TRBV6-4	.	few	TGTGCCAGCAGTGACAGTACAGGGTACAATGAGCAGTTCTTC	CASSDSTGYNEQFF